Detailed here is one TCR beta chain. Its antigen is undetermined. The record originates from a study of resident and recirculating memory T cells in vitiligo. For the study at large: Epidermis came from shave biopsies of lesional and nonlesional sites, plus PBMCs. Whole samples, not sorted cells, were homogenized and used for genomic DNA extraction. Study-level points and caveats: TCR sequences were not conserved across biopsy sites or patients.

The trim removed 5 bases at V and 5 bases at J, leaving 5 bases unmatched. Germline CDR1 MNHEY, CDR2 SVGAGI. The CDR3 runs 14 residues. Clones were read by immunoSEQ multiplex PCR, and TCRdb kept only the in-frame ones, dropping some. The profile shows some 70,000 clones, just over 90% of them singletons. The sequence was collected from a male donor with vitiligo. The sample consisted of blood. The V and J genes are TRBV6-5 and TRBJ1-1, with TRBD1 identical over 10 bases. CDR3 DNA: TGTGCCAGCAGTCGACAGGGGGCGCCTACTGAAGCTTTCTTT. Translating gives CASSRQGAPTEAFF.